This T cell receptor beta chain was sequenced during a study of CD8 T cells in Susac syndrome (dated by TCRdb to the late 2010s). About the investigation overall: Repertoire sequencing was used to test whether CD8+ T cell activation and differentiation in Susac syndrome was antigen driven. Paper-wide results and their limitations: The TCR sequencing and HLA analysis was acknowledged to have included a relatively small number of individuals.

This clonotype occurred once. No cognate antigen has been identified for it. Base qualities are missing; no much larger clone stands one base away. Single-read evidence is weak. RNA was extracted using the RNeasy kit, and roughly 0.5 to 1 microgram was reverse transcribed with random hexamers. TCR beta CDR3 regions were amplified with the immunoSEQ multiplex PCR assay covering 54 Vbeta and 13 Jbeta segments. To correct PCR amplification bias, a synthetic template baseline was used for both primer optimization and computational correction. In the paper's pipeline: Reads were assigned to V, D and J genes according to IMGT and analyzed in immunoSEQ Analyzer, with only productive sequences retained. To calculate clonality, Shannon entropy was normalized by log2 of the number of productive unique sequences and then subtracted from one. For each patient and control, public and private clones were evaluated within the 100 most prevalent clones. Clones were defined as Susac-specific if absent from the healthy and MS cohorts, from 900 to 1,300 published viral clones and from other ImmuneACCESS disease sequences. The public reads were quality trimmed at Q25 with fastp and then assembled into clones with MiXCR by TCRdb, keeping productive beta chains. Rows with one shared CDR3 protein collapse into an entry with the most common genes and DNA. The V and J calls come from TCRdb's annotation, not from the publication. The sample records roughly 130,000 distinct CDR3 sequences, over 90% of which are singletons. The top ten clonotypes cover roughly 0.13% of the sample.

High-throughput TCR beta sequencing profiled peripheral blood CD8+ and CD4+ T cells from healthy donors, Susac syndrome patients and multiple sclerosis patients. The healthy donors served as controls matched for age and sex. Bulk CD8+ and CD4+ T cells were purified by magnetic negative isolation, whereas CD8+ TEMRA cells were enriched by FACS. Blood was drawn into EDTA tubes, processed within 24 hours, and PBMCs were isolated by density gradient centrifugation. PBMCs intended for TCR sequencing were cryopreserved in liquid nitrogen and thawed later in a water bath at 37 degrees C. A purity of at least 90% was achieved for sorted or isolated CD4+, CD8+ and CD8+ TEMRA cells. Sequences LGHDT (CDR1) and YNNKEL (CDR2) are obtained from the germline V gene (reference sequence). The CDR3 covers 14 residues, taking in both the cysteine and the phenylalanine. Only the CDR3 part of the read is kept: 42 bases, read in frame from the first base. A distance of 10 bases separates the germline ends of V and J, which lose 2 bases and 2 bases respectively.

The sequence joins TRBV3-1 to TRBJ2-7; the D gene is perhaps TRBD2, from 5 matching bases. Sequenced sample: CD4+ T cells from PBMCs. The sequence derives from a human donor in good health. DNA sequence: TGTGCCAGCAGCCAACAGCGGCTCCCCTACGAGCAGTACTTC. The resulting protein is CASSQQRLPYEQYF.